This entry lists 16 T cell receptor beta chains sequenced from one sample in a study of cytomegalovirus exposure and HLA in healthy donors. Generated by immunoSEQ multiplex PCR, the TCRdb table keeps only in-frame clones and is missing some. Of under 200,000 clones in the sample, roughly 96% are singletons; the top ten hold about 0.89%. Input material: PBMCs. Receptors originate from a woman younger than 30 in good health and CMV-seronegative.

The chain recombines TRBV2 with TRBJ2-3; no definite D call. Germline CDR1 is SNHLY and CDR2 is FYNNEI. Trimming cost V 7 bases and J 2 bases, with 13 bases left between them. The CDR3 runs 14 residues. CDR3 in amino acids: CASTSTAITDTQYF. DNA of the CDR3: TGTGCCAGCACGTCAACAGCCATCACAGATACGCAGTATTTT.

The genes are TRBV5-6 and TRBJ1-3; D unclear. Germline V gene lookup returns CDR1 SGHDT and CDR2 YYEEEE. Trimming shortened V by 0 bases and J by 0 bases, and 7 bases separated the two germline ends. This CDR3 contains 15 residues. Written as DNA, the CDR3 is TGTGCCAGCAGCTTGGGCAGTGCCTCTGGAAACACCATATATTTT. Translation gives CASSLGSASGNTIYF.

The V call is TRBV4-3, the J call TRBJ1-2; D is perhaps TRBD1 (6 bases). V lost 1 base to trimming and J lost 1 base, with 10 bases between them. Germline CDR1 LGHNA, CDR2 YSLEER. The CDR3 is 15 amino acids. The CDR3, as DNA: TGCGCCAGCAGCCAAGGGACAGATCTTAACTATGGCTACACCTTC. It codes for CASSQGTDLNYGYTF.

This clone has a single count. This chain links TRBV4-3 with TRBJ2-7, with 11 bases matching TRBD2. V shed 1 base, J shed 0 bases, and the junction held 2 bases outside the gene matches. Looked up from germline, CDR1 is LGHNA and CDR2 is YSLEER. The CDR3 length is 16 residues. DNA of the CDR3: TGCGCCAGCAGCCAAGGGGGACTAGCGGACTCCTACGAGCAGTACTTC. This gives the protein CASSQGGLADSYEQYF.

The rearrangement uses TRBV7-9 and TRBJ2-7; D is unresolved. Germline loops: CDR1 SEHNR, CDR2 FQNEAQ (reference sequence). Trimming shortened V by 3 bases and J by 0 bases, and 12 bases separated the two germline ends. The length of the CDR3 is 15 residues. The CDR3 DNA sequence: TGTGCCAGCAGCTTTGGAAGACTGGACTCCTACGAGCAGTACTTC. Protein sequence: CASSFGRLDSYEQYF.

The V and J genes are TRBV27 and TRBJ1-6; D possibly corresponds to TRBD1 (6 bases). The CDR3 runs 14 residues. Trimming pared 2 bases from V and 14 bases from J, leaving 16 bases between. Germline values: CDR1 MNHEY, CDR2 SMNVEV (reference sequence). The CDR3 coding sequence is TGTGCCAGCAGTTTAGAAGAGCTAACAGGGTCCCTCCACTTT. Translation gives CASSLEELTGSLHF.

V gene TRBV7-2 combines with J gene TRBJ2-7; D uncertain. Trimming stripped 5 bases from V and 2 bases from J, with 13 bases between. This CDR3 comprises 14 residues. Germline V gives CDR1 SGHTA, CDR2 FQGNSA. CDR3 region: CASSHPGGAYEQYF. The DNA of the CDR3 is TGTGCCAGCAGCCATCCCGGCGGAGCCTACGAGCAGTACTTC. The variable domain in full, completed from reference TRBV7-2 and TRBJ2-7, reads GAGVSQSPSNKVTEKGKDVELRCDPISGHTALYWYRQSLGQGLEFLIYFQGNSAPDKSGLPSDRFSAERTGGSVSTLTIQRTQQEDSAVYLCASSHPGGAYEQYFGPGTRLTVT.

The chain joins TRBV28 to TRBJ1-5; no clear D gene. Germline V CDR1 and CDR2: MDHEN, SYDVKM. The CDR3 is 17 amino acids. Deletions cut 3 bases from V and 6 bases from J, with 21 bases between. CDR3 in amino acids: CASSLFKLRHLGQPQHF. The DNA of the CDR3 is TGTGCCAGCAGTTTGTTTAAGTTGAGACACCTCGGTCAGCCCCAGCATTTT.

J is TRBJ2-7 and V is TRBV2; D gene uncertain. V was cut by 6 bases and J by 4 bases, with 13 bases left in between. The germline CDR1 and CDR2 sequences are SNHLY and FYNNEI. This CDR3 contains 13 residues. CDR3 loop: CASRETYTYEQYF. Written as DNA, the CDR3 is TGTGCCAGCAGGGAAACTTATACGTACGAGCAGTACTTC.

The rearrangement uses TRBV4-2 and TRBJ1-2, with D perhaps matching TRBD1 (6 bases). The CDR3 covers 17 residues. In germline, CDR1 is LGHNA, CDR2 YNFKEQ. V gave up 2 bases and J gave up 4 bases, with 20 bases separating them. CDR3 nucleotide sequence: TGTGCCAGCAGCCAACCGACAGGTTCCTCAGCTAGCTATGGCTACACCTTC. Protein: CASSQPTGSSASYGYTF.

J is TRBJ2-3 and V is TRBV7-6; 11 bases map to TRBD2. V shed 5 bases, J shed 11 bases, and the junction held 9 bases outside the gene matches. Looked up from germline, CDR1 is SGHVS and CDR2 is FNYEAQ. The CDR3 has 14 residues. DNA for the CDR3: TGTGCCAGCAGCCCGCTGACTAGCGGGGAAATGCAGTATTTT. Translation gives CASSPLTSGEMQYF. Full variable domain (remainder filled in from reference TRBV7-6 and TRBJ2-3): GAGVSQSPRYKVTKRGQDVALRCDPISGHVSLYWYRQALGQGPEFLTYFNYEAQQDKSGLPNDRFSAERPEGSISTLTIQRTEQRDSAMYRCASSPLTSGEMQYFGPGTRLTVL.

This clone was observed a single time. The chain recombines TRBV4-3 with TRBJ2-5; D unclear. Trimming pared 2 bases from V and 4 bases from J, leaving 11 bases between. Germline loops: CDR1 LGHNA, CDR2 YSLEER. The CDR3 length is 14 residues. For the CDR3, the DNA is TGCGCCAGCAGCCAATTCGGGTCTGGAGAGACCCAGTACTTC. It encodes CASSQFGSGETQYF.

V usage is TRBV9 and J usage is TRBJ2-2; TRBD2 aligns across 7 bases. The CDR3 extends over 15 amino acids. V dropped 2 bases and J dropped 4; count of bases not matched to a gene: 5. CDR1 is SGDLS, CDR2 YYNGEE, per germline. The CDR3 nucleotides are TGTGCCAGCAGCGTCGGCGGGGGTTCCACCGGGGAGCTGTTTTTT. The encoded protein is CASSVGGGSTGELFF.

The table lists this clone with a count of one. The rearrangement uses TRBV27 and TRBJ1-2; TRBD1 is a possible D gene (5 bases). Germline loops: CDR1 MNHEY, CDR2 SMNVEV (reference sequence). The V end lost 3 bases, the J end lost 3 bases, and 8 bases lay between the germline ends. This CDR3 spans 13 amino acids. The CDR3 DNA sequence: TGTGCCAGCAGTTTCCAGGGCCACTATGGCTACACCTTC. Encoded protein: CASSFQGHYGYTF.

V is TRBV4-3 and J is TRBJ1-4; D gene uncertain. Germline CDR1 is LGHNA and CDR2 is YSLEER. V lost 4 bases, J lost 5 bases, and 17 bases lay in between. The CDR3 spans 16 residues. CDR3 bases: TGCGCCAGCAGCCCCGGGAGTAAATGGGCGAATGAAAAACTGTTTTTT. It codes for CASSPGSKWANEKLFF.

The V call is TRBV5-1, the J call TRBJ2-7; 9 bases are a match to TRBD2. Germline-derived CDR1 and CDR2 are SGHRS and YFSETQ. The length of the CDR3 is 15 residues. V was pared by 4 bases and J by 2 bases, with 7 bases of the junction left unmatched. As DNA, the CDR3 is TGCGCCAGCAGCAAGAGCGGGGGGCTGACCTACGAGCAGTACTTC. Its protein product is CASSKSGGLTYEQYF.